The 31 T cell receptor beta chains given below trace back to one sample, sequenced in a study of cytomegalovirus exposure and HLA in healthy donors. Use of 60 Vbeta and 13 Jbeta primers characterized the PCR. Here immunoSEQ multiplex PCR was the method, and the copy in TCRdb shows in-frame clones only, minus some. This sample has roughly 82,000 clones, with 65% to 80% found just once. Sequencing was carried out using PBMCs. These receptors all come from a woman aged 40 to 50 in good health and CMV-seropositive.

The chain carries TRBV27 and TRBJ1-6, with D tentatively TRBD1 (5 bases). Germline loops: CDR1 MNHEY, CDR2 SMNVEV (reference sequence). The length of the CDR3 is 14 residues. With 2 bases removed from V and 4 bases from J, the gap between germline ends came to 6 bases. The CDR3 nucleotides read TGTGCCAGCAGTTTAGCAGGGTATAATTCACCCCTCCACTTT. It yields the protein CASSLAGYNSPLHF.

The V and J genes are TRBV2 and TRBJ2-5; D might be TRBD1 (5 bases). The length of the CDR3 is 12 residues. V was clipped by 8 bases and J by 1 base, with 8 bases between them. Germline V gene sequence: CDR1 SNHLY, CDR2 FYNNEI. CDR3 nucleotides: TGTGCCAGCCAGACAGTCCAAGAGACCCAGTACTTC. It specifies CASQTVQETQYF.

This sequence joins TRBV18 and TRBJ1-1; 8 bases are shared with TRBD1. This CDR3 has 14 amino acids. V was clipped by 6 bases and J by 4 bases; unmatched bases: 7. CDR1 is KGHSH and CDR2 is LQKENI in the germline V gene. CDR3 nucleotide sequence: TGTGCCAGCTCGCGGGACAGGAAGGGCACTGAAGCTTTCTTT. Translation gives CASSRDRKGTEAFF.

The rearrangement uses TRBV19 and TRBJ1-5, with 8 bases lining up with TRBD1. The junction had 14 bases not matched to a gene; V was cut back by 10 bases and J by 6 bases. This CDR3 is built from 15 residues. CDR1 and CDR2 (germline): LNHDA, SQIVND (reference sequence). CDR3 protein: CATSSDRGMGQPQHF. In DNA, the CDR3 is TGTGCCACCTCATCCGACAGGGGTATGGGTCAGCCCCAGCATTTT.

The chain carries TRBV15 and TRBJ2-2; TRBD2 agrees at 12 bases. This CDR3 spans 16 amino acids. With V trimmed by 4 bases and J by 1 base, 1 base remained unmatched. Per germline, CDR1 LNHNV and CDR2 YYDKDF (reference sequence). CDR3 in DNA: TGTGCCACCAGCAAGGGACTAGCGGGGAACACCGGGGAGCTGTTTTTT. Translated: CATSKGLAGNTGELFF. The full variable domain, with the rest looked up from reference TRBV15 and TRBJ2-2, is DAMVIQNPRYQVTQFGKPVTLSCSQTLNHNVMYWYQQKSSQAPKLLFHYYDKDFNNEADTPDNFQSRRPNTSFCFLDIRSPGLGDTAMYLCATSKGLAGNTGELFFGEGSRLTVL.

The V gene is TRBV14, the J gene TRBJ2-5, with D tentatively TRBD1 (6 bases). This CDR3 spans 14 amino acids. V lost 4 bases to trimming and J lost 5 bases, with 14 bases between them. Germline V gene sequence: CDR1 SGHDN, CDR2 FVKESK. The CDR3 spells CASSLIGQTETQYF. As DNA, the CDR3 is TGTGCCAGCAGCCTCATAGGACAGACGGAGACCCAGTACTTC.

This clone turned up a few times. The J gene is TRBJ2-7, the V gene TRBV27, with a weak D call TRBD1 (5 bases). Germline V gives CDR1 MNHEY, CDR2 SMNVEV (reference sequence). The CDR3 runs 13 residues. V was cut by 2 bases and J by 6 bases, with 11 bases left in between. As DNA, the CDR3 is TGTGCCAGCAGTTTACGGCAGGGTGGCGAGCAGTACTTC. As protein: CASSLRQGGEQYF.

A few counts support this clone. The chain has TRBV5-1 and TRBJ1-1, with TRBD1 matching 9 bases. Per germline, CDR1 SGHRS and CDR2 YFSETQ. With V trimmed by 3 bases and J by 6 bases, 6 bases remained unmatched. This CDR3 is built from 14 residues. CDR3 sequence reads: CASSWTGAGAEAFF. In DNA form, the CDR3 reads TGCGCCAGCAGCTGGACAGGGGCCGGGGCTGAAGCTTTCTTT.

This chain connects TRBV7-9 to TRBJ1-3; no clear D gene. Trimming left V 6 bases short and J 0 bases short, with 6 bases between. Germline V gene sequence: CDR1 SEHNR, CDR2 FQNEAQ (reference sequence). This CDR3 has 13 residues. The CDR3 sequence is CASRSSSGNTIYF. CDR3 DNA: TGTGCCAGCAGGTCGAGCTCTGGAAACACCATATATTTT.

The chain joins TRBV7-9 to TRBJ2-5; a possible D gene is TRBD2 (6 bases). Trimming cost V 1 base and J 0 bases, with 6 bases left between them. This CDR3 region has 14 residues. Germline values: CDR1 SEHNR, CDR2 FQNEAQ (reference sequence). CDR3 amino acids: CASSLGDYQETQYF. The DNA for the CDR3 is TGTGCCAGCAGCTTAGGGGACTACCAAGAGACCCAGTACTTC.

The gene calls are TRBV7-9 and TRBJ2-5; D uncertain. Germline V lookup: CDR1 SEHNR, CDR2 FQNEAQ (reference sequence). This CDR3 region has 14 residues. The V end lost 1 base, the J end lost 5 bases, and 11 bases lay between the germline ends. This CDR3 is CASSLVAGGETQYF. In DNA form, the CDR3 reads TGTGCCAGCAGCTTAGTTGCAGGTGGCGAGACCCAGTACTTC.

J is TRBJ2-3 and V is TRBV4-2; D is possibly TRBD1 (5 bases). Trimming shortened V by 6 bases and J by 2 bases, and 9 bases separated the two germline ends. Germline lookup yields CDR1 LGHNA and CDR2 YNFKEQ. This CDR3 spans 13 amino acids. In DNA, the CDR3 is TGTGCCAGCAGGGGGCTTAACACAGATACGCAGTATTTT. Its protein is CASRGLNTDTQYF.

CDR3 sequence reads: CASSLEFAENQPQHF. DNA for the CDR3: TGTGCCAGCAGCTTGGAGTTTGCGGAAAATCAGCCCCAGCATTTT. The rearrangement joins TRBV5-5 to TRBJ1-5; D call uncertain. The V end lost 0 bases, the J end lost 4 bases, and 11 bases lay between the germline ends. The CDR3 has 15 amino acids. The germline gives CDR1 SGHKS, CDR2 YYEKEE (reference sequence). The full variable domain, with the rest looked up from reference TRBV5-5 and TRBJ1-5, is DAGVTQSPTHLIKTRGQQVTLRCSPISGHKSVSWYQQVLGQGPQFIFQYYEKEERGRGNFPDRFSARQFPNYSSELNVNALLLGDSALYLCASSLEFAENQPQHFGDGTRLSIL.

To note about this clone: A junction end diverges from the germline sequence, so it may reflect a read error. This sequence joins TRBV28 and TRBJ1-1; 10 bases agree with TRBD1. The CDR3 is made up of 15 amino acids. The germline V gene has CDR1 MDHEN and CDR2 SYDVKM. CDR3: CASSLWTGGITEAFF. In DNA form, the CDR3 reads TGTGCCAGCAGTCTATGGACAGGGGGGATCACTGAAGCTTTCTTT.

In DNA form, the CDR3 reads TGTGCCAGCTCAACCCAACAGGGATCGAACACCGGGGAGCTGTTTTTT. It is translated as CASSTQQGSNTGELFF. This chain joins TRBV18 and TRBJ2-2; weak D call: TRBD1 (6 bases). Germline assignment: CDR1 KGHSH and CDR2 LQKENI. The CDR3 consists of 16 residues. V dropped 5 bases and J dropped 0 bases, with 13 bases sitting between them.

V and J are TRBV29-1 and TRBJ2-7; TRBD1 matches 7 bases. The CDR3 has 11 residues. Per germline, CDR1 SQVTM and CDR2 ANQGSEA. V was clipped by 7 bases and J by 4 bases; unmatched bases: 4. CDR3: CSANRGYEQYF. The CDR3 DNA is TGCAGCGCCAACAGGGGTTACGAGCAGTACTTC.

This chain joins TRBV6-1 and TRBJ1-1; D is unclear. Per the germline V gene, CDR1 is MNHNS and CDR2 is SASEGT. The CDR3 extends over 14 amino acids. V dropped 4 bases and J dropped 0 bases, with 9 bases sitting between them. DNA for the CDR3: TGTGCCAGCAGTGTAGTCGGGGTGAACACTGAAGCTTTCTTT. This codes for CASSVVGVNTEAFF.

The chain has TRBV18 and TRBJ1-1; 7 bases are shared with TRBD1. CDR3 size: 19 residues. Losses at the gene ends were 4 bases for V and 1 base for J; bases not matched to a gene: 18. Per germline, CDR1 KGHSH and CDR2 LQKENI. The CDR3 nucleotides are TGTGCCAGCTCACTCCAGGGGGTGGCCTCGGTAAGCCGGAACACTGAAGCTTTCTTT. As protein: CASSLQGVASVSRNTEAFF. Using reference TRBV18 and TRBJ1-1 for the parts outside the CDR3, the full variable domain is NAGVMQNPRHLVRRRGQEARLRCSPMKGHSHVYWYRQLPEEGLKFMVYLQKENIIDESGMPKERFSAEFPKEGPSILRIQQVVRGDSAAYFCASSLQGVASVSRNTEAFFGQGTRLTVV.

In its sample, this clone was seen many times. J is TRBJ1-2 and V is TRBV10-3; no clear D. The germline CDR1 and CDR2 sequences are ENHRY and SYGVKD. V lost 3 bases and J lost 2, with 7 bases in between. The CDR3 length is 13 residues. The DNA for the CDR3 is TGTGCCATCAGTGATAACAGAAACTATGGCTACACCTTC. Protein product: CAISDNRNYGYTF.

This clone was observed a single time. The chain joins TRBV5-5 to TRBJ1-1; weak D call: TRBD1 (6 bases). Germline V CDR1 and CDR2: SGHKS, YYEKEE (reference sequence). The V gene lost 1 base and the J gene lost 2 bases, with 12 bases spanning the gap. The CDR3 has 15 amino acids. The CDR3: CASSLRQDPNTEAFF. Here the CDR3 DNA reads TGTGCCAGCAGCTTGAGACAGGACCCTAACACTGAAGCTTTCTTT.

This sequence joins TRBV11-3 and TRBJ2-1; 9 nucleotides agree with TRBD1. Germline V gene data show CDR1 as SGHNT and CDR2 as YENEEA. V dropped 4 bases and J dropped 6; count of bases not matched to a gene: 10. The length of the CDR3 is 16 residues. The CDR3 loop reads CASSSSIGTGSNEQFF. In DNA, the CDR3 is TGTGCCAGCAGCTCTTCGATCGGGACAGGGTCCAATGAGCAGTTCTTC. Looking up the rest from reference TRBV11-3 and TRBJ2-1 gives the full variable domain: EAGVVQSPRYKIIEKKQPVAFWCNPISGHNTLYWYLQNLGQGPELLIRYENEEAVDDSQLPKDRFSAERLKGVDSTLKIQPAELGDSAVYLCASSSSIGTGSNEQFFGPGTRLTVL.

The rearrangement uses TRBV5-1 and TRBJ2-7, with D perhaps TRBD1 (6 bases). The length of the CDR3 is 16 residues. In germline, CDR1 is SGHRS, CDR2 YFSETQ. V shed 2 bases and J shed 0 bases, with 15 bases lying between them. The DNA of the CDR3 is TGCGCCAGCAGCTTAAACAGGGCCTCGAGCTCCTACGAGCAGTACTTC. Translating it yields CASSLNRASSSYEQYF. Filled out from reference TRBV5-1 and TRBJ2-7, the complete variable domain reads KAGVTQTPRYLIKTRGQQVTLSCSPISGHRSVSWYQQTPGQGLQFLFEYFSETQRNKGNFPGRFSGRQFSNSRSEMNVSTLELGDSALYLCASSLNRASSSYEQYFGPGTRLTVT.

The chain links TRBV5-1 to TRBJ1-6; 9 bases match TRBD1. Germline V gene sequence: CDR1 SGHRS, CDR2 YFSETQ. The CDR3 has 15 amino acids. V was pared by 4 bases and J by 7 bases, with 6 bases of the junction left unmatched. The CDR3 coding sequence is TGCGCCAGCAGCACCGGACAGGGGTACAATTCACCCCTCCACTTT. Its translation: CASSTGQGYNSPLHF.

This clone is a singleton in its sample. The chain combines TRBV5-1 with TRBJ1-4; D may be TRBD1 (5 bases). This CDR3 is built from 13 residues. Germline CDR1 reads SGHRS; CDR2 reads YFSETQ. V shed 4 bases and J shed 7 bases, with 11 bases lying between them. CDR3 in amino acids: CASSPTDSEKLFF. The CDR3 nucleotides read TGCGCCAGCAGCCCGACCGACAGTGAAAAACTGTTTTTT.

This chain connects TRBV27 to TRBJ1-6, with a possible D match to TRBD1 (5 bases). The CDR3 consists of 14 residues. Germline lookup yields CDR1 MNHEY and CDR2 SMNVEV (reference sequence). V gave up 4 bases and J gave up 9 bases, with 13 bases separating them. Here the CDR3 DNA reads TGTGCCAGCAGTTCAGGGTACGGATTTTCACCCCTCCACTTT. It codes for CASSSGYGFSPLHF.

The chain carries TRBV25-1 and TRBJ1-3; no firm D call. V lost 2 bases and J lost 2, with 7 bases in between. The CDR3 spans 14 residues. Germline lookup yields CDR1 MGHDK and CDR2 SYGVNS. CDR3 coding DNA: TGTGCCAGCAGTGAAACACACACTGGAAACACCATATATTTT. Amino acids: CASSETHTGNTIYF.

The rearrangement joins TRBV10-3 to TRBJ1-2; tentatively, D is TRBD1 (5 bases). With 3 bases removed from V and 1 base from J, the gap between germline ends came to 12 bases. This CDR3 has 15 residues. Germline lookup yields CDR1 ENHRY and CDR2 SYGVKD. CDR3 region: CAISDFRVFNYGYTF. CDR3 coding DNA: TGTGCCATCAGTGATTTCAGGGTGTTTAACTATGGCTACACCTTC.

This chain uses TRBV5-1 with TRBJ2-7; possible D gene TRBD1, 6 bases. Trimming shortened V by 0 bases and J by 3 bases, and 16 bases separated the two germline ends. Per germline, CDR1 SGHRS and CDR2 YFSETQ. This CDR3 spans 16 amino acids. For the CDR3, the DNA is TGCGCCAGCAGCTTGGTTTTGGGGGACACACTCTACGAGCAGTACTTC. This gives the protein CASSLVLGDTLYEQYF.

The chain joins TRBV6-5 to TRBJ2-7, with 8 bases fitting TRBD1. The CDR3 consists of 15 residues. J gave up 1 base and V 6 bases, and 8 bases lay outside the gene matches. Germline V gene sequence: CDR1 MNHEY, CDR2 SVGAGI. CDR3 bases: TGTGCCAGCAGATATGGGACAGGCGATTCCTACGAGCAGTACTTC. Translated, it gives CASRYGTGDSYEQYF.

The chain combines TRBV9 with TRBJ1-2; TRBD1 agrees at 9 bases. CDR3 length: 16 residues. V lost 3 bases, J lost 6 bases, and 12 bases stayed unmatched. The V gene's germline CDR1 is SGDLS and CDR2 YYNGEE. This chain's CDR3 is CASSADRGTQFDGYTF. CDR3 DNA: TGTGCCAGCAGCGCCGACAGGGGGACTCAGTTTGATGGCTACACCTTC.

This chain uses TRBV7-6 with TRBJ1-4; D uncertain. Germline values: CDR1 SGHVS, CDR2 FNYEAQ. V lost 7 bases to trimming and J lost 8 bases, with 11 bases between them. CDR3 size: 12 residues. CDR3 region: CASTREGEKLFF. The CDR3, as DNA: TGTGCCAGCACCCGAGAGGGAGAAAAACTGTTTTTT.